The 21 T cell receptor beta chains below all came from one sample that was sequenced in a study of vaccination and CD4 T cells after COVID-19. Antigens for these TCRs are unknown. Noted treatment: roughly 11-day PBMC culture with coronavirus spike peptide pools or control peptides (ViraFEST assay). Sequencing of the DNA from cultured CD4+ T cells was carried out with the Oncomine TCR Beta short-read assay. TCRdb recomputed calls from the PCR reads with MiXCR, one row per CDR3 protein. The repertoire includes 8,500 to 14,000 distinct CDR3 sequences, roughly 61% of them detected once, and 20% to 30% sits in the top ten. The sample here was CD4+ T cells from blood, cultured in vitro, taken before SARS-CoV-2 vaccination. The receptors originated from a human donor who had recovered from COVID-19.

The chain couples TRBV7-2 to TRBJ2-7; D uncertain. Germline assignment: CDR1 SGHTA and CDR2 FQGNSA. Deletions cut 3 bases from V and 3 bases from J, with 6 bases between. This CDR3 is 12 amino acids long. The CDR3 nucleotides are TGTGCCAGCAGCTTTGATCGCTACGAGCAGTACTTC. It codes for CASSFDRYEQYF.

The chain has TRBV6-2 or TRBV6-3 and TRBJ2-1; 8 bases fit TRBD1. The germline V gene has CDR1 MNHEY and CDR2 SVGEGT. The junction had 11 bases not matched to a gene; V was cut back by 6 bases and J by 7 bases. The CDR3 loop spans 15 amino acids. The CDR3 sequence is CASRRVAGGKNEQFF. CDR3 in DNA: TGTGCCAGCAGGCGCGTGGCAGGGGGCAAGAATGAGCAGTTCTTC.

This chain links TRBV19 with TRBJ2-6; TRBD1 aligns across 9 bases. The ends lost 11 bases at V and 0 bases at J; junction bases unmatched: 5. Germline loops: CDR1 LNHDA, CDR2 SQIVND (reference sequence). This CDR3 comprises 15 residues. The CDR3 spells CAAGQGSSGANVLTF. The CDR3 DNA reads TGTGCCGCCGGACAGGGGAGCTCTGGGGCCAACGTCCTGACTTTC.

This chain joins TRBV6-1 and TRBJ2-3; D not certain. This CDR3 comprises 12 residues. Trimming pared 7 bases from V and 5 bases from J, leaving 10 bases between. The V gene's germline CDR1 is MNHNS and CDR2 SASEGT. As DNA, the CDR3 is TGTGCCAGCATCCAGGACGGAGATACGCAGTATTTT. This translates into CASIQDGDTQYF.

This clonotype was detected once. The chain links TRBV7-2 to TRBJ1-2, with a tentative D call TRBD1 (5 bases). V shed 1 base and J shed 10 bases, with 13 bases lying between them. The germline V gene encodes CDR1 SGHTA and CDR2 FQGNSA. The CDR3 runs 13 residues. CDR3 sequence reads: CASSLGGGPDYTF. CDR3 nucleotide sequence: TGTGCCAGCAGCTTAGGGGGGGGACCTGACTACACCTTC.

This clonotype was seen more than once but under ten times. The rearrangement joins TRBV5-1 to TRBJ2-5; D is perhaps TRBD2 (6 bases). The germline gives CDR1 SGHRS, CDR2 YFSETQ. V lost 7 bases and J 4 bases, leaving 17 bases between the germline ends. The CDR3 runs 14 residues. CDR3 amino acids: CASRTGGIRETQYF. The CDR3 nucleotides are TGCGCCAGCCGGACCGGCGGGATACGAGAGACCCAGTACTTC.

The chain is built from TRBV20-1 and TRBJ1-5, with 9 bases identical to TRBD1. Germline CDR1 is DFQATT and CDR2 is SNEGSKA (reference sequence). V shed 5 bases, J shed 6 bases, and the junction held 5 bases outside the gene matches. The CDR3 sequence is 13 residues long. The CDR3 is CSAGGQGSQPQHF. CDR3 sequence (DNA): TGCAGTGCTGGGGGACAGGGAAGTCAGCCCCAGCATTTT.

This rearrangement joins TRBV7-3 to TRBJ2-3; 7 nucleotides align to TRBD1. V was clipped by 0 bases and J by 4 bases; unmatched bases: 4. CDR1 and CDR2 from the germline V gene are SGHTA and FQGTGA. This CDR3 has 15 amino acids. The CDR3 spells CASSLTGTVSDTQYF. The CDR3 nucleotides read TGTGCCAGCAGCTTAACCGGGACAGTCTCAGATACGCAGTATTTT.

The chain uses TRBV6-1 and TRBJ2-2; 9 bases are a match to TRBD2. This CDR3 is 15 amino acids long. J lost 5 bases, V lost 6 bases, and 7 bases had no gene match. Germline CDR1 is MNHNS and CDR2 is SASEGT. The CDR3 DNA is TGTGCCAGCAGGCCGGGACTAGCCGGGACCGGGGAGCTGTTTTTT. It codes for CASRPGLAGTGELFF.

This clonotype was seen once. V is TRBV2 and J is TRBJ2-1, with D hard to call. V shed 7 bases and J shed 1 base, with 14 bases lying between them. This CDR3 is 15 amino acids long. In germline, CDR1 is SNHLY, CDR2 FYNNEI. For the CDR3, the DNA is TGTGCCAGCAAAGCCGAAGCAGTTTCCTACAATGAGCAGTTCTTC. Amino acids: CASKAEAVSYNEQFF.

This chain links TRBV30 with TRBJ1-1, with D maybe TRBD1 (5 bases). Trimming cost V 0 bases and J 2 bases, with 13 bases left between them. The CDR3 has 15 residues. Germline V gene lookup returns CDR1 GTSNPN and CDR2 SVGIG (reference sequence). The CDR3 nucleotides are TGTGCCTGGAGTGTACTCGGGGCCCTTAACACTGAAGCTTTCTTT. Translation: CAWSVLGALNTEAFF.

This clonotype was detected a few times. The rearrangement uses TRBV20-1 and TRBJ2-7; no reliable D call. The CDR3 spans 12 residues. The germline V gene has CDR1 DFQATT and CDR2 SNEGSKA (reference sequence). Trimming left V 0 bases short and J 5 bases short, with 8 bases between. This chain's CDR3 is CSAREGWDEQYF. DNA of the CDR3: TGCAGTGCTAGAGAGGGGTGGGACGAGCAGTACTTC.

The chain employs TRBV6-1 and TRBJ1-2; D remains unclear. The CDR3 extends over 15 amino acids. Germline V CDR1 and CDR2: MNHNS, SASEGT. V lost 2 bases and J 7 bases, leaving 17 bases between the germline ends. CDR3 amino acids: CASSETWESHFGYTF. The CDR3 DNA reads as TGTGCCAGCAGTGAAACTTGGGAATCCCACTTTGGCTACACCTTC.

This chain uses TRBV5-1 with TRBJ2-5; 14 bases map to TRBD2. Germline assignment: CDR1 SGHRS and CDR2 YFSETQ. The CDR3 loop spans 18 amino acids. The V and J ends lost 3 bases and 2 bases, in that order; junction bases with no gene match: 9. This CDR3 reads CASSSPGLAGVGQETQYF. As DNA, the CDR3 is TGCGCCAGCAGCTCGCCGGGACTAGCGGGAGTGGGGCAAGAGACCCAGTACTTC.

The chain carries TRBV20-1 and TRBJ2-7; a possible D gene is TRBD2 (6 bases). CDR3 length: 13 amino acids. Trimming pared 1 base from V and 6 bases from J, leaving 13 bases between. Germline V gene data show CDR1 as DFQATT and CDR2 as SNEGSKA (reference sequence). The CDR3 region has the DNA TGCAGTGCTAGAGGGCGGGAAGAGCGCGAGCAGTACTTC. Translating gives CSARGREEREQYF.

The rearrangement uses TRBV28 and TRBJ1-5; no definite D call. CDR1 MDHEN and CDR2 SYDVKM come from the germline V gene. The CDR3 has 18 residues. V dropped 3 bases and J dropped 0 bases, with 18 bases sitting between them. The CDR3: CASSFGGSLQHSNQPQHF. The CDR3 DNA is TGTGCCAGCAGTTTCGGAGGGTCGTTACAACATAGCAATCAGCCCCAGCATTTT.

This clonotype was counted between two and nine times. The CDR3 protein is CASRDREIRPQHF. Here the CDR3 DNA reads TGTGCCAGCAGGGACAGGGAAATCAGGCCCCAGCATTTT. The chain has TRBV2 and TRBJ1-5, with 8 positions matching TRBD1. V trimming: 6 bases; J trimming: 9 bases; junction bases outside the gene matches: 7. The germline gives CDR1 SNHLY, CDR2 FYNNEI. The CDR3 sequence is 13 residues long. The variable domain in full, with the rest retrieved from reference TRBV2 and TRBJ1-5, is EPEVTQTPSHQVTQMGQEVILRCVPISNHLYFYWYRQILGQKVEFLVSFYNNEISEKSEIFDDQFSVERPDGSNFTLKIRSTKLEDSAMYFCASRDREIRPQHFGDGTRLSIL.

The CDR3 reads CASSARVETQYF. The DNA for the CDR3 is TGTGCCAGCAGTGCAAGGGTAGAGACCCAGTACTTC. This chain links TRBV6-1 with TRBJ2-5; no clear D gene. Germline CDR1 is MNHNS and CDR2 is SASEGT. Trimming cost V 4 bases and J 4 bases, with 7 bases left between them. CDR3 length equals 12 residues.

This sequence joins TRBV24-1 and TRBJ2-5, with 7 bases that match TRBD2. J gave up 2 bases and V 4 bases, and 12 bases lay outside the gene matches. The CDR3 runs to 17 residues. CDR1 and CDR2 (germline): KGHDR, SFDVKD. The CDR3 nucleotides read TGTGCCACCAGTGAAACGACCGAGGCCGGGGGGCAAGAGACCCAGTACTTC. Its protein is CATSETTEAGGQETQYF.

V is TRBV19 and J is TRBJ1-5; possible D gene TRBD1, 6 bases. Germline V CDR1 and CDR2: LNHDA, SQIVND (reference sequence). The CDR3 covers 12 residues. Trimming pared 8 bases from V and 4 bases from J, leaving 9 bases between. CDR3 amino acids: CASRGGNQPQHF. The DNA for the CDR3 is TGTGCCAGTCGAGGGGGGAATCAGCCCCAGCATTTT.

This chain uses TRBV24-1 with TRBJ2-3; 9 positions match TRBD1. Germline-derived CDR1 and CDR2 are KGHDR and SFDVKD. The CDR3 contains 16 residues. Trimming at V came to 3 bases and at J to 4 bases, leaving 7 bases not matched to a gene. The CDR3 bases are TGTGCCACCAGTGATACCGGGACAGGGCGGGCAGATACGCAGTATTTT. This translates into CATSDTGTGRADTQYF.